This T cell receptor beta chain was recovered during a study of cytomegalovirus exposure and HLA in healthy donors. Note on this clone: Its antigen remains unknown.

Assay: immunoSEQ multiplex PCR; the TCRdb copy retains only in-frame clones and omits some. The sample holds about 360,000 clones; roughly 89% are singletons and the top ten take about 0.8%. Whole-study results and caveats: Under in vitro conditions, three CMV-associated chains were confirmed as specific for CMV antigens. Among TCR sequences, most were rare, though some public TCRs appeared in many donors. The TCR clusters that emerged in the first cohort tended, a later analysis found, to co-occur in the approximately 130 validation repertoires. It was reported that the classifier diagnosed cytomegalovirus status with high specificity and sensitivity in both the original and validation cohorts.

Sequencing was carried out using PBMCs. This clonotype was obtained from a woman under 30 in good health and CMV-seronegative.

CDR3 loop: CATSSGTEAFF. The CDR3 region has the DNA TGTGCCACCAGCAGCGGGACTGAAGCTTTCTTT. The V and J genes are TRBV15 and TRBJ1-1; no definite D call. In germline, CDR1 is LNHNV, CDR2 YYDKDF (reference sequence). The CDR3 runs 11 residues. The V gene lost 3 bases and the J gene lost 5 bases, with 4 bases spanning the gap.